Listed below are T cell receptor beta chains from one sample, sequenced in a study of patients and donors after allogeneic stem cell transplantation. A single record per CDR3 protein comes from TCRdb applying MiXCR to the RT-PCR reads. The sample lists 90,000 to 120,000 distinct CDR3 sequences; 35% were seen once. The material sequenced was blood, either unsorted or a sorted T cell fraction (not recorded which). These receptor sequences come from a human donor who was either an allogeneic HSCT recipient or a stem cell or donor lymphocyte infusion donor (not recorded which). It is not recorded whose cells these are; they may come from a transplant donor. Both conserved end residues are part of each CDR3. Fields, in order: CDR3 length, D gene, V gene, clone size, J gene, CDR3 protein, CDR3 DNA. The D gene is left open where the match is weak. Expanded clones get a size class; other rows say once, few or many, or leave the size out.

15	-	TRBV6-6	-	TRBJ1-6	CASSLDGLGNSPLHF	TGTGCCAGCAGTCTGGACGGGCTGGGGAATTCACCCCTCCACTTT
14	-	TRBV25-1	few	TRBJ1-1	CASSESEVYTEAFF	TGTGCCAGCAGTGAATCAGAGGTCTACACTGAAGCTTTCTTT
12	-	TRBV10-3	few	TRBJ2-1	CAIRDANNEQFF	TGTGCCATCCGGGACGCTAACAATGAGCAGTTCTTC
15	-	TRBV6-5	-	TRBJ2-3	CASSYSVSQVDTQYF	TGTGCCAGCAGTTACTCGGTCTCGCAGGTGGATACGCAGTATTTT
14	-	TRBV19	-	TRBJ2-2	CASSILKEAGELFF	TGTGCCAGTAGTATATTGAAAGAGGCCGGGGAGCTGTTTTTT
14	-	TRBV20-1	-	TRBJ1-4	CSARNSDRNEKLFF	TGCAGTGCTAGAAACAGCGATCGGAATGAAAAACTGTTTTTT
15	TRBD1	TRBV24-1	-	TRBJ2-7	CATSVLTGGNYEQYF	TGTGCCACCAGTGTCTTGACAGGGGGCAACTACGAGCAGTACTTC
15	-	TRBV4-2	few	TRBJ1-2	CASSQDSSGDYGYTF	TGTGCCAGCAGCCAAGATTCCTCAGGGGACTATGGCTACACCTTC
14	-	TRBV7-2	-	TRBJ1-5	CASSLEGGYQPQHF	TGTGCCAGCAGCTTAGAAGGTGGTTATCAGCCCCAGCATTTT
17	TRBD2	TRBV6-2/TRBV6-3	-	TRBJ2-4	CASSPKPGTSMENIQYF	TGTGCCAGCAGCCCAAAACCCGGGACTAGCATGGAAAACATTCAGTACTTC
14	-	TRBV10-3	once	TRBJ1-1	CAISQASMSTEAFF	TGTGCCATCAGTCAGGCCTCTATGAGCACTGAAGCTTTCTTT
15	TRBD2	TRBV9	-	TRBJ2-7	CASSAHLAALDEQYF	TGTGCCAGCAGCGCGCACCTAGCGGCCCTAGACGAGCAGTACTTC
15	-	TRBV27	few	TRBJ2-3	CASSFQPGGPDTQYF	TGTGCCAGCAGTTTCCAACCCGGGGGCCCAGATACGCAGTATTTT
13	-	TRBV6-6	-	TRBJ1-5	CASKDTGNQPQHF	TGTGCCAGCAAAGACACAGGCAATCAGCCCCAGCATTTT
12	-	TRBV10-3	-	TRBJ1-1	CAISESITEAFF	TGTGCCATCAGTGAGTCTATCACTGAAGCTTTCTTT
11	-	TRBV20-1	-	TRBJ1-1	CSARYDTEAFF	TGCAGTGCTAGATACGACACTGAAGCTTTCTTT
13	-	TRBV5-1	few	TRBJ1-2	CASSLGQEYGYTF	TGCGCCAGCAGCTTGGGGCAGGAGTATGGCTACACCTTC
17	TRBD2	TRBV4-2	few	TRBJ2-1	CASSQEELAATYNEQFF	TGTGCCAGCAGCCAAGAGGAACTAGCGGCTACCTACAATGAGCAGTTCTTC
17	TRBD2	TRBV4-2	-	TRBJ2-2	CASSQVPSGIGAGELFF	TGTGCCAGCAGCCAAGTTCCTAGCGGGATAGGCGCCGGGGAGCTGTTTTTT
12	-	TRBV20-1	few	TRBJ1-1	CSARAWGTEAFF	TGCAGTGCTAGAGCGTGGGGGACTGAAGCTTTCTTT
13	TRBD1	TRBV24-1	few	TRBJ1-5	CATTGGVNQPQHF	TGTGCCACAACAGGGGGCGTCAATCAGCCCCAGCATTTT
11	TRBD1	TRBV5-1	-	TRBJ2-7	CASTQGREQYF	TGCGCCAGCACACAGGGGCGGGAGCAGTACTTC
16	-	TRBV5-5	-	TRBJ2-3	CASSLNGARATDTQYF	TGTGCCAGCAGCTTAAACGGAGCCCGGGCCACAGATACGCAGTATTTT
15	-	TRBV6-2/TRBV6-3	few	TRBJ2-4	CASSLLRGAKNIQYF	TGTGCCAGCAGTCTGCTAAGGGGAGCCAAAAACATTCAGTACTTC
17	TRBD1	TRBV6-6	-	TRBJ1-6	CASSLPSDRANNSPLHF	TGTGCCAGCAGCCTCCCCTCGGACAGGGCGAACAATTCACCCCTCCACTTT
16	-	TRBV6-2/TRBV6-3	-	TRBJ1-1	CASSPWDTLMNTEAFF	TGTGCCAGCAGTCCCTGGGACACCCTAATGAACACTGAAGCTTTCTTT